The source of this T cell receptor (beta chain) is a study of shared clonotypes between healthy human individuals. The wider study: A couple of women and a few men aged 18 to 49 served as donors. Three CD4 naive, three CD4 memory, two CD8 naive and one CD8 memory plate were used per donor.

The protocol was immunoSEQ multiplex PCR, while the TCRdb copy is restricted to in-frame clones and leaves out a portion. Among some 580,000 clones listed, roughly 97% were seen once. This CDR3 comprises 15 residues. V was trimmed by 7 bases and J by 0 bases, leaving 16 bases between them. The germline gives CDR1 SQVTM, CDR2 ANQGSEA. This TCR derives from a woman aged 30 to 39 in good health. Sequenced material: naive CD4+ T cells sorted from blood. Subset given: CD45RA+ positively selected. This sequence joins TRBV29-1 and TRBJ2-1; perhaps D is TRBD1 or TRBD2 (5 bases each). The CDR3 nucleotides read TGCAGCGCGAGGGGCTTCTATAGCTCCTACAATGAGCAGTTCTTC. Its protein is CSARGFYSSYNEQFF.